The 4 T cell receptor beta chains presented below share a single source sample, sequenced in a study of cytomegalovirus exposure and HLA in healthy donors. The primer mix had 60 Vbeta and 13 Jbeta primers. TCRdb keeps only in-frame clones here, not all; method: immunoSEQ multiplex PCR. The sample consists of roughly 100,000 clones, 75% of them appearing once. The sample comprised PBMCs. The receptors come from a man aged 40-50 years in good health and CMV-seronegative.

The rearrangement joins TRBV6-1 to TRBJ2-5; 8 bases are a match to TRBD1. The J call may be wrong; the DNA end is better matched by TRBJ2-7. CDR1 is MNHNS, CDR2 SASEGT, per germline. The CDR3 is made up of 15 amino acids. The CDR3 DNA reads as TGTGCCAGCAGCCTCGGACAGGGTAGCTCCTACGAGCAGTACTTC. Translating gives CASSLGQGSSYEQYF.

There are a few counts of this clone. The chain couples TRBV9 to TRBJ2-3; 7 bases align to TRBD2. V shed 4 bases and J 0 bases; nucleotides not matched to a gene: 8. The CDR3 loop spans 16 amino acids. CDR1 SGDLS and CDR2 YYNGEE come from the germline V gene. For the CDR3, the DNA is TGTGCCAGCAGCTCCCGGGACTACCCTAGCACAGATACGCAGTATTTT. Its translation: CASSSRDYPSTDTQYF. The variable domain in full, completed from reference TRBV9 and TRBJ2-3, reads DSGVTQTPKHLITATGQRVTLRCSPRSGDLSVYWYQQSLDQGLQFLIQYYNGEERAKGNILERFSAQQFPDLHSELNLSSLELGDSALYFCASSSRDYPSTDTQYFGPGTRLTVL.

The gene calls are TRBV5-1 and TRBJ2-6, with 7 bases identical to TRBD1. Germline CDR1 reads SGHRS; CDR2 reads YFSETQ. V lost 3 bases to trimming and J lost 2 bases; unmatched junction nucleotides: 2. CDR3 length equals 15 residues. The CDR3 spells CASSSQGAGANVLTF. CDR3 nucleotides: TGCGCCAGCAGCTCCCAGGGGGCTGGGGCCAACGTCCTGACTTTC.

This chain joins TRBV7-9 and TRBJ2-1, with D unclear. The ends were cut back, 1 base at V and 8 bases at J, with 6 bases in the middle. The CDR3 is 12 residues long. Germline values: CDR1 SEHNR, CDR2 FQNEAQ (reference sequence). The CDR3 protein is CASSLGRDEQFF. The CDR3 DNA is TGTGCCAGCAGCTTAGGACGGGATGAGCAGTTCTTC.